These 27 T cell receptor beta chains were sequenced from one sample in a study of shared clonotypes between healthy human individuals. Only CD45RO-negative cells positively selected for CCR7 counted as naive CD8 cells, so terminally differentiated effector memory CD45RA+ cells were excluded. Assay used: immunoSEQ multiplex PCR; TCRdb lists only in-frame clones, some missing. Of more than 2 million clones in the sample, 93% were seen once. Sequenced input: naive CD8+ T cells from PBMCs. The receptors here all came from a young man in good health. Some clones in this sample may be carry-over from other donors' samples.

CDR3 loop: CASSSRDSSNEKLFF. The CDR3 DNA is TGTGCCAGCAGCTCCCGGGACAGTTCTAATGAAAAACTGTTTTTT. This chain links TRBV7-9 with TRBJ1-4; 7 nucleotides match TRBD1. Unmatched junction bases numbered 5, after V lost 4 bases and J lost 3 bases. The CDR3 loop spans 15 amino acids. Germline lookup yields CDR1 SEHNR and CDR2 FQNEAQ (reference sequence).

V is TRBV9 and J is TRBJ2-5; a possible D gene is TRBD2 (7 bases). The CDR3 sequence is 16 residues long. V was cut by 3 bases and J by 7 bases, with 22 bases left in between. Germline V gives CDR1 SGDLS, CDR2 YYNGEE. CDR3 coding DNA: TGTGCCAGCAGCGCCGGGACTAAGAGGGGGACGGGGACCCAGTACTTC. Its translation: CASSAGTKRGTGTQYF. Looking up the rest from reference TRBV9 and TRBJ2-5 gives the full variable domain: DSGVTQTPKHLITATGQRVTLRCSPRSGDLSVYWYQQSLDQGLQFLIQYYNGEERAKGNILERFSAQQFPDLHSELNLSSLELGDSALYFCASSAGTKRGTGTQYFGPGTRLLVL.

The V gene is TRBV9, the J gene TRBJ1-2; a possible D gene is TRBD1 (6 bases). This CDR3 is built from 13 residues. The V gene lost 3 bases and the J gene lost 13 bases, with 19 bases spanning the gap. The germline V gene has CDR1 SGDLS and CDR2 YYNGEE. The CDR3 region is CASSEPPVRGLTF. The CDR3 nucleotides are TGTGCCAGCAGCGAGCCCCCCGTGCGGGGGCTCACCTTC.

The chain couples TRBV13 to TRBJ2-2, with TRBD1 identical over 7 bases. This CDR3 is 14 amino acids long. The germline gives CDR1 PRHDT, CDR2 FYEKMQ (reference sequence). With V trimmed by 6 bases and J by 0 bases, 1 base remained unmatched. The CDR3 loop reads CASRGQPNTGELFF. CDR3 nucleotides: TGTGCCAGCAGGGGACAGCCGAACACCGGGGAGCTGTTTTTT.

V gene TRBV9 combines with J gene TRBJ2-7; perhaps D is TRBD1 or TRBD2 (6 bases each). Trimming stripped 3 bases from V and 3 bases from J, with 16 bases between. The germline V gene encodes CDR1 SGDLS and CDR2 YYNGEE. There are 15 residues in the CDR3. This CDR3 is CASSEGEGGSYEQYF. As DNA, the CDR3 is TGTGCCAGCAGCGAAGGAGAGGGGGGCAGCTACGAGCAGTACTTC. The variable domain in full, completed from reference TRBV9 and TRBJ2-7, reads DSGVTQTPKHLITATGQRVTLRCSPRSGDLSVYWYQQSLDQGLQFLIQYYNGEERAKGNILERFSAQQFPDLHSELNLSSLELGDSALYFCASSEGEGGSYEQYFGPGTRLTVT.

The V and J genes are TRBV4-1 and TRBJ1-6, with D tentatively TRBD1 (5 bases). The germline V and J ends were trimmed by 1 base and 12 bases, with 10 bases remaining between them. Germline CDR1 is MGHRA and CDR2 is YSYEKL. The CDR3 extends over 13 amino acids. The chain's CDR3 is CASSQGGTEPLHF. CDR3 coding DNA: TGCGCCAGCAGCCAAGGAGGGACGGAACCCCTCCACTTT.

The chain carries TRBV5-1 and TRBJ1-2, with D possibly matching TRBD1 (5 bases). The CDR3 has 15 residues. V shed 4 bases and J shed 5 bases, with 18 bases lying between them. Germline loops: CDR1 SGHRS, CDR2 YFSETQ. CDR3 in DNA: TGCGCCAGCAGCCCCCGGGGGGAATTGGCATATGGCTACACCTTC. It specifies CASSPRGELAYGYTF.

Here the CDR3 DNA reads TGTGCCAGCATAAGAGCGGGAGAGCCCTACGAGCAGTACTTC. Translated: CASIRAGEPYEQYF. The chain recombines TRBV27 with TRBJ2-7; 8 positions match TRBD2. Trimming cost V 7 bases and J 2 bases; bases outside gene matches: 7. The CDR3 contains 14 residues. Germline lookup yields CDR1 MNHEY and CDR2 SMNVEV (reference sequence).

V gene TRBV18 combines with J gene TRBJ2-3, with TRBD2 identical over 12 bases. Germline lookup yields CDR1 KGHSH and CDR2 LQKENI. This CDR3 comprises 17 residues. The J segment lost 4 bases and the V segment lost 0 bases, leaving 5 bases of the junction unmatched. The CDR3 sequence: CASSPPRLAGVADTQYF. The CDR3 bases are TGTGCCAGCTCACCACCGAGACTAGCGGGAGTAGCAGATACGCAGTATTTT.

V gene TRBV7-9 combines with J gene TRBJ1-5; D gene uncertain. V was cut by 5 bases and J by 2 bases, with 22 bases left in between. Germline CDR1 SEHNR, CDR2 FQNEAQ (reference sequence). CDR3 length equals 18 residues. CDR3 in amino acids: CASSPKGGNPGGNQPQHF. The CDR3 DNA reads TGTGCCAGCAGCCCTAAAGGCGGGAACCCTGGTGGCAATCAGCCCCAGCATTTT.

The chain joins TRBV11-1 to TRBJ2-1; 9 nucleotides agree with TRBD2. Germline CDR1 SGHAT, CDR2 FQDESV (reference sequence). The CDR3 runs to 16 residues. The junction had 9 bases not matched to a gene; V was cut back by 4 bases and J by 5 bases. The CDR3 loop reads CASSYSQREVHNEQFF. The CDR3 DNA reads TGTGCCAGCAGCTACTCCCAGCGGGAGGTACACAATGAGCAGTTCTTC.

The V call is TRBV15, the J call TRBJ2-1; no reliable D call. Germline-derived CDR1 and CDR2 are LNHNV and YYDKDF (reference sequence). V was pared by 8 bases and J by 5 bases, with 10 bases between. The CDR3 covers 12 residues. CDR3 DNA sequence: TGTGCCACCGGTTACCTGAACAATGAGCAGTTCTTC. This encodes CATGYLNNEQFF.

The chain uses TRBV10-1 and TRBJ2-7, with 8 bases aligning to TRBD2. The CDR3 runs 15 residues. Trimming cost V 4 bases and J 3 bases; bases outside gene matches: 8. Germline loops: CDR1 WNHNN, CDR2 SYGVQD (reference sequence). The CDR3 DNA is TGCGCCAGCAGTGTTAGCGGGACGGCCCTCTACGAGCAGTACTTC. Translation gives CASSVSGTALYEQYF.

This clone was detected once. V usage is TRBV2 and J usage is TRBJ2-3, with D possibly TRBD2 on 6 matching bases. V shed 3 bases and J shed 2 bases, with 15 bases lying between them. CDR3 length: 16 amino acids. CDR1 and CDR2 (germline): SNHLY, FYNNEI. In nucleotides, the CDR3 is TGTGCCAGCAGTGATCGGGGGTTAGTCCCCACAGATACGCAGTATTTT. It yields the protein CASSDRGLVPTDTQYF.

The chain links TRBV6-5 to TRBJ1-6; perhaps TRBD1 as D (5 bases). The germline V gene encodes CDR1 MNHEY and CDR2 SVGAGI. With 6 bases removed from V and 9 bases from J, the gap between germline ends came to 15 bases. This CDR3 spans 14 amino acids. The CDR3 DNA reads TGTGCCAGCAGCCGCGGGGACTTGGGTTCACCCCTCCACTTT. The encoded protein is CASSRGDLGSPLHF.

The gene calls are TRBV2 and TRBJ2-2; D not resolved. Trimming stripped 5 bases from V and 8 bases from J, with 15 bases between. The germline gives CDR1 SNHLY, CDR2 FYNNEI. There are 14 residues in the CDR3. DNA of the CDR3: TGTGCCAGCAGTTCGGTTCCCAATGCGGGGGAGCTGTTTTTT. Amino acid sequence: CASSSVPNAGELFF. Drawing the rest from reference TRBV2 and TRBJ2-2, the complete variable domain is EPEVTQTPSHQVTQMGQEVILRCVPISNHLYFYWYRQILGQKVEFLVSFYNNEISEKSEIFDDQFSVERPDGSNFTLKIRSTKLEDSAMYFCASSSVPNAGELFFGEGSRLTVL.

A remark on this clone: This specimen includes other DNA sequences encoding the same CDR3. The chain carries TRBV27 and TRBJ2-1; D may be TRBD2 (6 bases). Germline CDR1 is MNHEY and CDR2 is SMNVEV (reference sequence). Trimming pared 0 bases from V and 4 bases from J, leaving 10 bases between. CDR3 length: 15 amino acids. CDR3 sequence reads: CASSLSSEGYNEQFF. The DNA for the CDR3 is TGTGCCAGCAGTTTATCGTCGGAGGGGTACAATGAGCAGTTCTTC.

The rearrangement joins TRBV6-5 to TRBJ2-7; D gene unclear. V was shortened by 6 bases and J by 2 bases, with 11 bases between the two germline ends. Germline lookup yields CDR1 MNHEY and CDR2 SVGAGI. CDR3 length: 13 amino acids. CDR3 in DNA: TGTGCCAGCAGCCCCAAAGAGACCTACGAGCAGTACTTC. Its translation is CASSPKETYEQYF.

The chain recombines TRBV28 with TRBJ2-7, with D maybe TRBD1 (6 bases). V was cut by 5 bases and J by 3 bases, with 11 bases left in between. The germline CDR1 and CDR2 sequences are MDHEN and SYDVKM. This CDR3 comprises 13 residues. CDR3 sequence reads: CASSPGQNYEQYF. CDR3 nucleotides: TGTGCCAGCAGTCCTGGACAGAACTACGAGCAGTACTTC.

The chain uses TRBV6-4 and TRBJ1-1; D ambiguous. The CDR3 covers 16 residues. Trimming pared 6 bases from V and 0 bases from J, leaving 17 bases between. Germline assignment: CDR1 MRHNA and CDR2 SNTAGT. DNA for the CDR3: TGTGCCAGCAGACAACCAGGACCGTGTATGAACACTGAAGCTTTCTTT. Residues: CASRQPGPCMNTEAFF.

Comment on this clone: In the same sample, other DNA sequences code for this CDR3. The gene calls are TRBV10-3 and TRBJ2-7, with 7 bases lining up with TRBD1. Germline V gene data show CDR1 as ENHRY and CDR2 as SYGVKD. This CDR3 region has 12 residues. Trimming removed 9 bases from V and 4 bases from J; junction bases left unmatched: 6. The CDR3 DNA follows: TGTGCCATGGGGACAGACTCATACGAGCAGTACTTC. Amino acids: CAMGTDSYEQYF.

The V gene is TRBV5-1, the J gene TRBJ1-1; D is unclear. This CDR3 region has 16 residues. The V end lost 4 bases, the J end lost 1 base, and 17 bases lay between the germline ends. Germline V gene data show CDR1 as SGHRS and CDR2 as YFSETQ. The CDR3 region is CASSPQDSPKNTEAFF. The DNA of the CDR3 is TGCGCCAGCAGCCCGCAAGATTCGCCGAAGAACACTGAAGCTTTCTTT.

V and J are TRBV5-4 and TRBJ1-4, with 7 bases lining up with TRBD1. Germline V gene data show CDR1 as SGHNT and CDR2 as YYREEE (reference sequence). V lost 1 base and J lost 5; bases outside the gene matches: 8. The CDR3 is made up of 16 amino acids. CDR3 residues: CASSLFAGTVNEKLFF. The CDR3, as DNA: TGTGCCAGCAGCTTGTTTGCGGGGACAGTCAATGAAAAACTGTTTTTT.

The chain uses TRBV4-1 and TRBJ2-7; the match to TRBD2 covers 11 bases. The CDR3 loop spans 16 amino acids. Germline V gene sequence: CDR1 MGHRA, CDR2 YSYEKL. Germline trimming cut 2 bases from V and 2 bases from J; bases unmatched to any gene: 5. As DNA, the CDR3 is TGCGCCAGCAGCCAATTGGATAGCGGGAGGGCCTACGAGCAGTACTTC. Translating it yields CASSQLDSGRAYEQYF.

The genes are TRBV27 and TRBJ1-1; a possible D gene is TRBD1 (6 bases). Trimming removed 4 bases at V and 4 bases at J, with 16 bases between. The CDR3 consists of 15 residues. CDR1 is MNHEY and CDR2 is SMNVEV in the germline V gene (reference sequence). This CDR3 reads CASSYSWQGLTEAFF. CDR3 sequence (DNA): TGTGCCAGCAGTTACTCGTGGCAGGGGCTCACTGAAGCTTTCTTT.

This chain joins TRBV7-9 and TRBJ2-1; D is unclear. Trimming took 4 bases from V and 10 from J, leaving 11 bases between them. The CDR3 is 12 amino acids. The germline gives CDR1 SEHNR, CDR2 FQNEAQ (reference sequence). The chain's CDR3 is CASSSSGVEQFF. CDR3 bases: TGTGCCAGCAGCTCTAGTGGCGTGGAGCAGTTCTTC.

The CDR3 DNA reads as TGTGCCAGTACCGTTACATGGGGACAGGGAGTGGACTACGAGCAGTACTTC. This codes for CASTVTWGQGVDYEQYF. V usage is TRBV19 and J usage is TRBJ2-7; TRBD1 matches at 9 bases. The CDR3 runs 17 residues. Per the germline V gene, CDR1 is LNHDA and CDR2 is SQIVND (reference sequence). Trimming at V came to 7 bases and at J to 3 bases, leaving 16 bases not matched to a gene.